The rows below give T cell receptor beta chains drawn from one sample of a study of blood T cell repertoires in COVID-19. Assay: immunoSEQ multiplex PCR; the TCRdb copy retains only in-frame clones and omits some. The table lists 240,000 or so clones, roughly 86% of them singletons, with under 9% in the top ten. The specimen was peripheral blood. All receptors come from a woman aged 70 to 79 with active or convalescent COVID-19. The CDR3 runs from the conserved cysteine through the conserved F or W. D genes are given only for firm matches. Some rows have no size entry. The others give once, few or many, or a class for an expanded clone.

TRBD2	TRBV24-1	TRBJ2-3	.	CATSDTSGGKQYF	TGTGCCACCAGTGATACTAGCGGGGGAAAGCAGTATTTT
.	TRBV9	TRBJ1-1	.	CASSVGGYSEAFF	TGTGCCAGCAGCGTAGGAGGGTACTCTGAAGCTTTCTTT
TRBD1	TRBV14	TRBJ2-3	.	CASSHWDRSDTQYF	TGTGCCAGCAGCCACTGGGACAGATCAGATACGCAGTATTTT
TRBD1	TRBV25-1	TRBJ2-6	.	CASSTTGESGANVLTF	TGTGCCAGCAGTACCACAGGGGAGTCTGGGGCCAACGTCCTGACTTTC
.	TRBV11-1	TRBJ2-5	.	CASSSRDRRETQYF	TGTGCCAGCAGCTCGCGGGATAGGAGAGAGACCCAGTACTTC
TRBD1	TRBV29-1	TRBJ1-1	once	CSVELTGRSTEAFF	TGCAGCGTTGAGTTGACAGGGAGGAGCACTGAAGCTTTCTTT
TRBD1	TRBV7-2	TRBJ2-7	once	CASSAPGQGPYEQYF	TGTGCCAGCAGCGCCCCGGGACAGGGCCCCTACGAGCAGTACTTC
.	TRBV3-1/TRBV3-2	TRBJ2-7	.	CASSRGLSEQYF	TGTGCCAGCAGCCGAGGACTTTCCGAGCAGTACTTC
.	TRBV19	TRBJ1-5	.	CAGGSGLTDQPQHF	TGTGCCGGAGGCTCGGGATTAACTGATCAGCCCCAGCATTTT
.	TRBV5-1	TRBJ1-1	few	CASRGMSGAFF	TGCGCCAGCAGGGGGATGTCAGGGGCTTTCTTT
TRBD1	TRBV5-5	TRBJ1-4	.	CASSSGQGGPNEKLFF	TGTGCCAGCAGCTCAGGACAGGGAGGCCCTAATGAAAAACTGTTTTTT
.	TRBV12-1	TRBJ1-5	.	CASSSRGSTTPNQPQHF	TGTGCCAGCAGCTCCAGAGGTTCAACCACCCCCAATCAGCCCCAGCATTTT
.	TRBV10-3	TRBJ1-5	.	CAISGGVQPQHF	TGTGCCATCAGTGGGGGGGTACAGCCCCAGCATTTT
TRBD2	TRBV7-6	TRBJ2-3	.	CASSFPKGLAGENTDTQYF	TGTGCCAGCAGCTTCCCAAAGGGACTAGCGGGGGAGAATACAGATACGCAGTATTTT
TRBD2	TRBV27	TRBJ2-3	.	CASSFRTSGTDTQYF	TGTGCCAGCAGTTTTAGGACTAGCGGCACAGATACGCAGTATTTT
.	TRBV21-1	TRBJ1-6	.	CATRTTGDYNSPLHF	TGTGCCACCCGTACTACAGGGGACTATAATTCACCCCTCCACTTT
.	TRBV5-5	TRBJ1-1	.	CASSHPGGVPLNTEAFF	TGTGCCAGCAGCCACCCTGGGGGGGTACCTCTGAACACTGAAGCTTTCTTT
.	TRBV5-1	TRBJ1-1	.	CASSPHRDPNTEAFF	TGCGCCAGCAGCCCGCACAGGGACCCGAACACTGAAGCTTTCTTT
.	TRBV5-3	TRBJ1-2	.	CARSLGTYRYGYTF	TGTGCCAGAAGCTTGGGCACCTACCGCTATGGCTACACCTTC
.	TRBV2	TRBJ1-1	.	CASGARSEAFF	TGTGCCAGCGGGGCGAGGAGTGAAGCTTTCTTT
.	TRBV5-1	TRBJ2-3	.	CASSLEGGTQYF	TGCGCCAGCAGCTTGGAAGGGGGTACGCAGTATTTT
TRBD2	TRBV7-3	TRBJ2-3	.	CASSQTSGGPSDTQYF	TGTGCCAGCAGTCAAACTAGCGGGGGGCCCTCAGATACGCAGTATTTT
.	TRBV5-1	TRBJ2-2	.	CASREDSPLITGELFF	TGCGCCAGCAGGGAGGACAGTCCCCTAATTACCGGGGAGCTGTTTTTT
TRBD1	TRBV4-2	TRBJ2-7	.	CASSQAGTGSYEQYF	TGTGCCAGCAGCCAAGCCGGGACAGGGTCCTACGAGCAGTACTTC
TRBD1	TRBV3-1/TRBV3-2	TRBJ1-6	.	CASSPSDRGRRFYSPLHF	TGTGCCAGCAGCCCCAGCGACAGGGGAAGACGATTTTATTCACCCCTCCACTTT
.	TRBV5-5	TRBJ1-5	.	CASSLSQGGQPQHF	TGTGCCAGCAGCTTGTCACAGGGCGGTCAGCCCCAGCATTTT
.	TRBV12-2	TRBJ1-5	.	CASRCPGEPQHF	TGTGCAAGTCGCTGCCCGGGGGAGCCCCAGCATTTT
TRBD1	TRBV4-3	TRBJ2-3	.	CASSQRTGGADTQYF	TGCGCCAGCAGCCAGAGGACAGGGGGGGCAGATACGCAGTATTTT
TRBD1	TRBV6-6	TRBJ1-3	.	CASSPGQVLYSGNTIYF	TGTGCCAGCAGTCCCGGACAGGTTCTTTACTCTGGAAACACCATATATTTT
TRBD1	TRBV25-1	TRBJ1-4	.	CASQPDRGATNEKLFF	TGTGCCAGCCAACCTGACAGGGGGGCAACTAATGAAAAACTGTTTTTT
TRBD1	TRBV5-1	TRBJ1-4	once	CASSLQGAHEKLFF	TGCGCCAGCAGCTTGCAGGGGGCGCATGAAAAACTGTTTTTT
.	TRBV18	TRBJ1-1	.	CASSPSNTNTEAFF	TGTGCCAGCTCACCATCGAACACGAACACTGAAGCTTTCTTT
.	TRBV5-1	TRBJ1-1	.	CASSWGHTSDGAFF	TGCGCCAGCAGCTGGGGACATACCAGCGACGGAGCTTTCTTT
.	TRBV7-2	TRBJ1-6	.	CASSLDAGSDLPLHF	TGTGCCAGCAGCTTAGACGCAGGGTCTGATTTACCCCTCCACTTT
TRBD1	TRBV27	TRBJ2-7	.	CASSLLGTGRYEQYF	TGTGCCAGCAGTTTATTGGGGACAGGGCGCTACGAGCAGTACTTC
.	TRBV7-6	TRBJ2-5	.	CASSLAGGLQETQYF	TGTGCCAGCAGCTTAGCCGGCGGGCTCCAAGAGACCCAGTACTTC
.	TRBV5-8	TRBJ2-7	.	CASSSTAGLYYYEQYF	TGTGCCAGCAGCTCCACGGCGGGGCTCTACTACTACGAGCAGTACTTC
TRBD2	TRBV6-6	TRBJ2-3	.	CASSYSGGLAATQYF	TGTGCCAGCAGTTACTCGGGGGGACTAGCGGCGACGCAGTATTTT
TRBD1	TRBV19	TRBJ1-1	.	CASKIGGVNMNTEAFF	TGTGCCAGTAAAATAGGGGGCGTTAATATGAACACTGAAGCTTTCTTT
.	TRBV24-1	TRBJ2-2	.	CATSDSPGSAVNTGELFF	TGTGCCACCAGTGATTCACCCGGTTCTGCCGTGAACACCGGGGAGCTGTTTTTT
.	TRBV5-5	TRBJ1-4	.	CASSLGQLDEKLFF	TGTGCCAGCAGCTTGGGACAGTTAGATGAAAAACTGTTTTTT
.	TRBV7-2	TRBJ2-3	.	CAARVDTQYF	TGTGCCGCGAGGGTAGATACGCAGTATTTT
.	TRBV19	TRBJ1-2	.	CASSLGQNKYDGYTF	TGTGCCAGTAGTCTAGGACAGAACAAATATGATGGCTACACCTTC
.	TRBV6-6	TRBJ1-2	.	CALGIRAYGYTF	TGTGCCCTTGGGATCAGGGCCTATGGCTACACCTTC
TRBD1	TRBV19	TRBJ1-2	.	CASVGTAKTFYGYTF	TGTGCCAGTGTTGGGACAGCAAAAACCTTCTATGGCTACACCTTC
TRBD2	TRBV11-2	TRBJ2-1	.	CASSLDSSLAGGLNEQFF	TGTGCCAGCAGCTTAGATTCTTCACTAGCGGGGGGTTTAAATGAGCAGTTCTTC
.	TRBV5-6	TRBJ2-1	.	CASSHPADSGSYNEQFF	TGTGCCAGCAGCCACCCCGCGGACAGTGGCTCCTACAATGAGCAGTTCTTC
.	TRBV3-1/TRBV3-2	TRBJ2-7	.	CASSFGQNYEQYF	TGTGCCAGCAGCTTCGGACAGAATTACGAGCAGTACTTC
.	TRBV4-3	TRBJ1-2	.	CASSQDTGYGYTF	TGCGCCAGCAGCCAAGACACGGGCTATGGCTACACCTTC
.	TRBV5-1	TRBJ2-5	.	CASSLEQQETQYF	TGCGCCAGCAGCTTGGAACAGCAAGAGACCCAGTACTTC
TRBD2	TRBV6-5	TRBJ2-7	few	CASSRSGGGTDEQYF	TGTGCCAGCAGCCGTAGCGGGGGCGGAACGGACGAGCAGTACTTC
.	TRBV20-1	TRBJ2-3	.	CSASARGVTDTQYF	TGCAGTGCTAGTGCCAGGGGAGTGACAGATACGCAGTATTTT
TRBD1	TRBV18	TRBJ1-1	.	CASSYEQGAMNTEAFF	TGTGCCAGCTCATACGAACAGGGGGCCATGAACACTGAAGCTTTCTTT
TRBD1	TRBV10-2	TRBJ1-5	.	CASSPTGNQPQHF	TGCGCCAGCAGCCCGACAGGGAATCAGCCCCAGCATTTT
.	TRBV29-1	TRBJ2-3	once	CSVEGTPGGPDTQYF	TGCAGCGTCGAAGGGACTCCGGGGGGCCCAGATACGCAGTATTTT